The 29 T cell receptor beta chains given below trace back to one sample, sequenced in a study of blood T cells in healthy people across ages. With a J-beta primer mix and a sample-barcoded 5' primer, a second PCR ran roughly 6 to 11 cycles. TCRdb analysed the 5' RACE reads with MiXCR anew, one entry per CDR3 protein. This table holds approximately 780,000 distinct CDR3 sequences, roughly 25% found once. These data were likewise used in another study, on T cells of mothers and their children.

Sequenced material: blood. These receptors were taken from a boy aged 5-17 years in good health.

This clonotype was counted a single time. The J gene is TRBJ1-4, the V gene TRBV4-2; TRBD1 agrees at 8 bases. The trim removed 4 bases at V and 10 bases at J, leaving 11 bases unmatched. Germline CDR1 reads LGHNA; CDR2 reads YNFKEQ. The CDR3 consists of 15 residues. DNA of the CDR3: TGTGCCAGCAGCCCCCAGGGAGACAGGGGTGTAAAACTGTTTTTT. Residues: CASSPQGDRGVKLFF.

The rearrangement links TRBV30 to TRBJ1-2, with TRBD1 identical over 7 bases. The V and J ends lost 0 bases and 4 bases, in that order; junction bases with no gene match: 8. The CDR3 is 15 amino acids. Per germline, CDR1 GTSNPN and CDR2 SVGIG (reference sequence). CDR3 loop: CAWSVLEGASYGYTF. The CDR3 DNA reads TGTGCCTGGAGTGTTTTGGAGGGGGCCAGCTATGGCTACACCTTC.

This clonotype was seen a single time. The chain combines TRBV15 with TRBJ2-3; no firm D call. This CDR3 spans 13 amino acids. Germline CDR1 LNHNV, CDR2 YYDKDF (reference sequence). Trimming removed 8 bases from V and 2 bases from J, with 11 bases in between. This CDR3 reads CATGGGYTDTQYF. The CDR3 bases are TGTGCCACCGGCGGTGGCTACACAGATACGCAGTATTTT. Using reference TRBV15 and TRBJ2-3 for the parts outside the CDR3, the full variable domain is DAMVIQNPRYQVTQFGKPVTLSCSQTLNHNVMYWYQQKSSQAPKLLFHYYDKDFNNEADTPDNFQSRRPNTSFCFLDIRSPGLGDTAMYLCATGGGYTDTQYFGPGTRLTVL.

The genes are TRBV10-3 and TRBJ2-5; 8 nucleotides align to TRBD2. CDR3 size: 16 residues. Germline CDR1 ENHRY, CDR2 SYGVKD. With V trimmed by 4 bases and J by 2 bases, 9 bases remained unmatched. CDR3 sequence: CAISVGGGPVQETQYF. CDR3 sequence (DNA): TGTGCCATCAGTGTCGGCGGGGGGCCGGTACAAGAGACCCAGTACTTC.

The chain uses TRBV6-6 and TRBJ2-5; D ambiguous. Per germline, CDR1 MNHNY and CDR2 SVGAGI (reference sequence). V was pared by 2 bases and J by 1 base, with 8 bases between. This CDR3 has 14 residues. The CDR3 here is CASSYEAGQETQYF. The CDR3 DNA is TGTGCCAGCAGTTACGAGGCAGGCCAAGAGACCCAGTACTTC.

A few counts support this clonotype. The chain couples TRBV7-9 to TRBJ1-1; the D gene is possibly TRBD1 (5 bases). Looked up from germline, CDR1 is SEHNR and CDR2 is FQNEAQ (reference sequence). The length of the CDR3 is 14 residues. Trimming left V 8 bases short and J 5 bases short, with 18 bases between. Written as DNA, the CDR3 is TGTGCCAGCGGTCGGGACGGGGAAGGAACTGAAGCTTTCTTT. Amino acid sequence: CASGRDGEGTEAFF. The variable domain in full, with the rest retrieved from reference TRBV7-9 and TRBJ1-1, is DTGVSQNPRHKITKRGQNVTFRCDPISEHNRLYWYRQTLGQGPEFLTYFQNEAQLEKSRLLSDRFSAERPKGSFSTLEIQRTEQGDSAMYLCASGRDGEGTEAFFGQGTRLTVV.

The chain joins TRBV12-3 or TRBV12-4 to TRBJ1-3; no clear D gene. The V end was cut by 5 bases, the J end by 7 bases, with 9 bases between. The CDR3 runs to 12 residues. The CDR3 DNA reads TGTGCCAGCAGTAAAGGCAGCAACACCATATATTTT. Encoded protein: CASSKGSNTIYF.

The rearrangement links TRBV28 to TRBJ2-7, with 8 bases identical to TRBD2. V lost 6 bases and J lost 0; bases outside the gene matches: 7. CDR3 length: 15 residues. CDR1 is MDHEN and CDR2 is SYDVKM in the germline V gene. The CDR3 reads CASSKSGSSSYEQYV. In nucleotides, the CDR3 is TGTGCCAGCAGCAAAAGCGGGAGTAGCTCCTACGAGCAGTACGTC.

This clonotype has only a few counts. The chain recombines TRBV11-2 with TRBJ1-1; D is unresolved. Germline V gives CDR1 SGHAT, CDR2 FQNNGV. The CDR3 totals 14 residues. V was shortened by 4 bases and J by 1 base, with 10 bases between the two germline ends. DNA for the CDR3: TGTGCCAGCAGCTATATTAGGGCGAACACTGAAGCTTTCTTT. Amino acid sequence: CASSYIRANTEAFF.

This clonotype was picked up a small number of times. This chain uses TRBV10-3 with TRBJ1-2, with a weak D call TRBD1 (5 bases). The V and J ends lost 4 bases and 0 bases respectively, with 9 bases between them. Germline CDR1 and CDR2: ENHRY and SYGVKD. The CDR3 contains 14 residues. In DNA form, the CDR3 reads TGTGCCATCAGTGTTTCGGGACCTAACTATGGCTACACCTTC. Amino acids: CAISVSGPNYGYTF.

The V call is TRBV20-1, the J call TRBJ2-1; the D gene is possibly TRBD2 (5 bases). Per germline, CDR1 DFQATT and CDR2 SNEGSKA (reference sequence). Trimming stripped 1 base from V and 8 bases from J, with 18 bases between. The CDR3 has 15 residues. CDR3 DNA sequence: TGCAGTGCTAGAGCACCCAGGCTAGCCGGCGATGAGCAGTTCTTC. Translating gives CSARAPRLAGDEQFF.

This clonotype has only one observation. The V call is TRBV10-3, the J call TRBJ2-5, with D possibly TRBD2 on 5 matching bases. The CDR3 loop spans 14 amino acids. Germline assignment: CDR1 ENHRY and CDR2 SYGVKD. Trimming cost V 4 bases and J 5 bases, with 14 bases left between them. The DNA of the CDR3 is TGTGCCATCAGTGCTGGCGGGCGCACCGAGACCCAGTACTTC. Protein: CAISAGGRTETQYF.

The chain uses TRBV18 and TRBJ1-2; D is undetermined. The CDR3 sequence is 13 residues long. V lost 4 bases and J lost 4, with 10 bases in between. Germline V gene data show CDR1 as KGHSH and CDR2 as LQKENI. The CDR3 reads CASSHLPGYGYTF. The CDR3 bases are TGTGCCAGCTCACATCTTCCAGGCTATGGCTACACCTTC.

This clonotype was seen once. The junction and the germline gene differ at one end; a read error may be behind it. This rearrangement joins TRBV12-3 or TRBV12-4 to TRBJ1-5; TRBD1 is a possible D gene (6 bases). The CDR3 loop spans 15 amino acids. CDR3 protein: CASSFRQDSNQPRHF. CDR3 coding DNA: TGTGCCAGCAGTTTTAGACAGGATAGCAATCAGCCCCGGCATTTT.

A single count supports this clonotype. The rearrangement links TRBV24-1 to TRBJ2-7; TRBD1 matches at 8 bases. The CDR3 spans 14 residues. CDR1 is KGHDR, CDR2 SFDVKD, per germline. J lost 6 bases, V lost 5 bases, and 8 bases had no gene match. This chain's CDR3 is CATSARQGMGEQYF. The CDR3, as DNA: TGTGCCACCAGTGCTAGACAGGGGATGGGCGAGCAGTACTTC.

V and J are TRBV6-6 and TRBJ1-5, with TRBD1 matching 10 bases. Trimming cost V 4 bases and J 2 bases; bases outside gene matches: 5. CDR1 is MNHNY, CDR2 SVGAGI, per germline (reference sequence). This CDR3 is built from 16 residues. CDR3 protein: CASSLGGTGGNQPQHF. The CDR3 region has the DNA TGTGCCAGCAGTTTGGGCGGGACAGGGGGCAATCAGCCCCAGCATTTT.

This clonotype was picked up a small number of times. The chain employs TRBV9 and TRBJ2-1; 9 nucleotides agree with TRBD2. The germline V gene has CDR1 SGDLS and CDR2 YYNGEE. CDR3 size: 16 residues. V shed 3 bases and J 0 bases; nucleotides not matched to a gene: 4. The CDR3 loop is CASSGPGLASYNEQFF. The DNA for the CDR3 is TGTGCCAGCAGCGGCCCGGGACTAGCCTCCTACAATGAGCAGTTCTTC.

The V call is TRBV2, the J call TRBJ2-5; 8 bases align to TRBD1. CDR3 length: 15 amino acids. Germline CDR1 reads SNHLY; CDR2 reads FYNNEI. The J segment lost 5 bases and the V segment lost 6 bases, leaving 11 bases of the junction unmatched. DNA for the CDR3: TGTGCCAGCAGGGACAGGGTGACTTCTCGGGAGACCCAGTACTTC. It translates to CASRDRVTSRETQYF.

The V call is TRBV6-1, the J call TRBJ2-2; 15 bases are shared with TRBD2. With 6 bases clipped from V and 7 bases from J, the junction kept 3 bases outside the gene matches. The CDR3 has 15 amino acids. Germline CDR1 MNHNS, CDR2 SASEGT. CDR3 in amino acids: CASRGTSGGIGELFF. CDR3 nucleotide sequence: TGTGCCAGCAGGGGGACTAGCGGGGGGATCGGGGAGCTGTTTTTT.

Here the CDR3 DNA reads TGTGCCAGCAGCTTAGAAAGGCCGACAGAGGTTGAAGAGACCCAGTACTTC. Amino acids: CASSLERPTEVEETQYF. V and J are TRBV7-2 and TRBJ2-5, with D possibly matching TRBD1 (5 bases). Looked up from germline, CDR1 is SGHTA and CDR2 is FQGNSA. The CDR3 is 17 amino acids. V dropped 1 base and J dropped 3 bases, with 18 bases sitting between them.

This clonotype was detected only a few times. V gene TRBV12-3 or TRBV12-4 combines with J gene TRBJ1-2; the match to TRBD1 covers 7 bases. The CDR3 sequence is 15 residues long. V gave up 5 bases and J gave up 4 bases; unmatched junction bases: 10. The CDR3 here is CASSPATGKGYGYTF. The CDR3 nucleotides read TGTGCCAGCAGTCCCGCGACAGGGAAAGGCTATGGCTACACCTTC.

The rearrangement uses TRBV7-6 and TRBJ2-1; 9 nucleotides agree with TRBD2. The CDR3 is 15 residues long. J lost 9 bases, V lost 4 bases, and 10 bases had no gene match. Germline assignment: CDR1 SGHVS and CDR2 FNYEAQ. Here the CDR3 DNA reads TGTGCCAGCAGCTCTGTGGCGGGGGGGCGGGGTGAGCAGTTCTTC. Its translation is CASSSVAGGRGEQFF.

About this clonotype: The junction departs from germline at one end; a sequencing error may be responsible. The chain links TRBV12-3 or TRBV12-4 to TRBJ2-1, with 9 bases identical to TRBD1. The CDR3 is 15 amino acids. CDR3 residues: CASNPGQGPYNEQFF. In nucleotides, the CDR3 is TGTGCCAGCAACCCTGGACAGGGGCCCTACAATGAACAGTTCTTC.

This clonotype was detected only a few times. The CDR3 does not close with the conserved phenylalanine or tryptophan, likely indicating a read error. The rearrangement joins TRBV15 to TRBJ2-5, with 10 bases fitting TRBD1. TRBJ2-7 explains the end of the DNA better; the J call may be wrong. CDR1 and CDR2 (germline): LNHNV, YYDKDF (reference sequence). This CDR3 is 14 amino acids long. CDR3 in DNA: TGTGCCACCAGCCAGACGGACAGGGGGTACGAGCAGTACTCC. Translated: CATSQTDRGYEQYS.

In this sample, this clonotype turned up a few times. This chain connects TRBV5-1 to TRBJ2-4, with D uncertain. The V and J ends lost 4 bases and 8 bases respectively, with 13 bases between them. CDR3 length: 13 residues. Germline CDR1 and CDR2: SGHRS and YFSETQ. The DNA for the CDR3 is TGCGCCAGCAGCACCGGCCGGCGTGACATTCAGTACTTC. This encodes CASSTGRRDIQYF. Variable domain in full (rest from reference TRBV5-1 and TRBJ2-4): KAGVTQTPRYLIKTRGQQVTLSCSPISGHRSVSWYQQTPGQGLQFLFEYFSETQRNKGNFPGRFSGRQFSNSRSEMNVSTLELGDSALYLCASSTGRRDIQYFGAGTRLSVL.

The chain has TRBV27 and TRBJ2-4; TRBD1 matches 7 bases. Germline V CDR1 and CDR2: MNHEY, SMNVEV (reference sequence). V shed 4 bases, J shed 4 bases, and the junction held 7 bases outside the gene matches. The CDR3 runs to 15 residues. This CDR3 reads CASSSRQGLKNIQYF. CDR3 DNA sequence: TGTGCCAGCAGTTCAAGACAGGGTCTAAAAAACATTCAGTACTTC.

This clonotype was seen a few times. The V gene is TRBV11-2, the J gene TRBJ2-7; 8 nucleotides align to TRBD1. V dropped 3 bases and J dropped 4; count of bases not matched to a gene: 5. Germline CDR1 is SGHAT and CDR2 is FQNNGV. The CDR3 is 14 residues long. The CDR3, as DNA: TGTGCCAGCAGCTTCCCCGGGACAGGTTACGAGCAGTACTTC. This sequence encodes CASSFPGTGYEQYF.

The chain links TRBV14 to TRBJ2-3, with D hard to call. The CDR3 has 15 residues. Germline V gene data show CDR1 as SGHDN and CDR2 as FVKESK. V was trimmed by 4 bases and J by 4 bases, leaving 15 bases between them. The CDR3 protein is CASSRPSLGADTQYF. The CDR3, as DNA: TGTGCCAGCAGCCGACCCTCCTTAGGCGCAGATACGCAGTATTTT.

This sequence joins TRBV7-3 and TRBJ2-7; tentative D call: TRBD1 (5 bases). Germline CDR1 is SGHTA and CDR2 is FQGTGA. Trimming cost V 0 bases and J 7 bases, with 10 bases left between them. There are 13 residues in the CDR3. The CDR3 DNA reads TGTGCCAGCAGCTTAACCCTCCAGGGAGAGCAGTACTTC. Protein: CASSLTLQGEQYF.